This T cell receptor (beta chain) stems from a study of beta chain features in type 1 diabetes. Per donor, one heparinised blood draw averaged roughly 110 mL. CD4+ naive, central memory, regulatory and stem cell-like memory subsets were isolated by sorting on CD45RO/CCR7/CD25/CD127/CD95/CD27. V lost 5 bases and J lost 7, with 16 bases in between. Germline V gene data show CDR1 as SGHDT and CDR2 as YYEEEE. CDR3 length equals 14 residues. Expressed TCRB transcripts were sequenced because the isolated RNA had all been reverse transcribed beforehand. Clones were read by immunoSEQ multiplex PCR, and TCRdb kept only the in-frame ones, dropping some. The table has 20,000 to 30,000 clones, roughly 69% seen once. Regarding the study as a whole: Significant though moderate, a shortening of TCRB CDR3s appeared in all four CD4+ subsets of Type 1 diabetes patients. Patients' naive, central memory and regulatory TCRB repertoires appeared more alike than those of healthy donors.

In regard to this clone: The target antigen is unknown.

The V gene is TRBV5-6, the J gene TRBJ2-1, with TRBD1 as a possible D gene (5 bases). The sample taken for sequencing was Tregs from blood. This TCR was sampled from a man between 18 and 35 years old with type 1 diabetes. CDR3 sequence (DNA): TGTGCCAGCAGATCGTTAGGGGCAGGGAATGAGCAGTTCTTC. This codes for CASRSLGAGNEQFF.